The TCR beta chain under discussion was sequenced for a study of OX40 agonist ivuxolimab in advanced cancers. Study context: Partial responses were observed in three patients, of whom one had hepatocellular carcinoma and two had cutaneous melanoma.

This clone turned up a few times. Its target is not known. Study results and caveats: Clones of CD4+ and CD8+ blood T cells grew by week 6 at doses of 0.1 to 3.0 mg/kg. The study found among the lowest clonal expansion in partial responders at 0.1-3.0 mg/kg.

Cycle 7 day 1, cycle 4 day 1, and baseline were the timepoints at which blood was sampled. This table comes from immunoSEQ multiplex PCR, and its TCRdb copy is limited to in-frame clones, with some not included. The profile shows 20,000 to 25,000 clones, approximately 73% of them singletons. Trimming pared 7 bases from V and 1 base from J, leaving 16 bases between. The V gene's germline CDR1 is SQVTM and CDR2 ANQGSEA. CDR3 length equals 14 residues. The gene calls are TRBV29-1 and TRBJ1-1; D gene ambiguous. The sequence was obtained from an adult with an advanced solid tumor such as melanoma, head and neck, liver or kidney cancer. The input for sequencing was CD4+ or CD8+ T cells sorted from blood, taken in a trial of the OX40 agonist ivuxolimab. CDR3 region: CSAALPTGNTEAFF. The CDR3 bases are TGCAGCGCCGCCCTCCCGACCGGGAACACTGAAGCTTTCTTT. Based on the CDR3 plus reference TRBV29-1 and TRBJ1-1, the full variable domain is SAVISQKPSRDICQRGTSLTIQCQVDSQVTMMFWYRQQPGQSLTLIATANQGSEATYESGFVIDKFPISRPNLTFSTLTVSNMSPEDSSIYLCSAALPTGNTEAFFGQGTRLTVV.